These 31 T cell receptor beta chains were all obtained from the same sample, sequenced in a study of technical replicates of blood from a few donors. The repertoire was sequenced with immunoSEQ multiplex PCR; TCRdb's copy has only in-frame clones and lacks some. The data hold 55,000 to 75,000 clones, with 91% observed a single time. The sequenced sample was PBMCs. These receptors all come from a human donor in good health. Some clones in this sample may be carry-over from other donors' samples.

The chain carries TRBV18 and TRBJ2-7; D unclear. Trimming shortened V by 4 bases and J by 4 bases, and 5 bases separated the two germline ends. This CDR3 is 11 amino acids long. In germline, CDR1 is KGHSH, CDR2 LQKENI. In DNA, the CDR3 is TGTGCCAGCTCACTCCAATACGAGCAGTACTTC. Translating it yields CASSLQYEQYF. Supplemented by reference TRBV18 and TRBJ2-7, the full variable domain reads NAGVMQNPRHLVRRRGQEARLRCSPMKGHSHVYWYRQLPEEGLKFMVYLQKENIIDESGMPKERFSAEFPKEGPSILRIQQVVRGDSAAYFCASSLQYEQYFGPGTRLTVT.

This chain joins TRBV6-1 and TRBJ2-7, with TRBD2 as a possible D gene (6 bases). V lost 6 bases to trimming and J lost 2 bases, with 14 bases between them. The germline V gene has CDR1 MNHNS and CDR2 SASEGT. The CDR3 covers 14 residues. The chain's CDR3 is CASRLGLEAYEQYF. The CDR3 DNA follows: TGTGCCAGCAGATTGGGACTTGAGGCCTACGAGCAGTACTTC.

J is TRBJ2-7 and V is TRBV4-1, with 9 bases that match TRBD1. Germline CDR1 MGHRA, CDR2 YSYEKL. With V trimmed by 4 bases and J by 1 base, 14 bases remained unmatched. This CDR3 comprises 18 residues. The DNA for the CDR3 is TGCGCCAGCAGCCTCGGAACCCCGGACAGGGGACTTTCCTACGAGCAGTACTTC. Its protein is CASSLGTPDRGLSYEQYF.

The rearrangement joins TRBV2 to TRBJ2-1; maybe TRBD2 (6 bases). The CDR3 sequence is 16 residues long. Per germline, CDR1 SNHLY and CDR2 FYNNEI. V lost 1 base to trimming and J lost 5 bases, with 15 bases between them. The CDR3 DNA is TGTGCCAGCAGTGAAGGCTGGACTACTCTCAACAATGAGCAGTTCTTC. Translated, it gives CASSEGWTTLNNEQFF.

The J gene is TRBJ2-7, the V gene TRBV27; the D is unclear. The CDR3 contains 13 residues. The germline V gene has CDR1 MNHEY and CDR2 SMNVEV (reference sequence). V was cut by 3 bases and J by 3 bases, with 9 bases left in between. This CDR3 is CASSFGFGYEQYF. CDR3 DNA: TGTGCCAGCAGTTTCGGGTTCGGCTACGAGCAGTACTTC.

The V and J genes are TRBV6-1 and TRBJ2-7, with D possibly being TRBD1 (5 bases). This CDR3 region has 14 residues. The V end lost 3 bases, the J end lost 1 base, and 10 bases lay between the germline ends. CDR1 and CDR2 from the germline V gene are MNHNS and SASEGT. CDR3 loop: CASSDPGQSYEQYF. For the CDR3, the DNA is TGTGCCAGCAGTGATCCAGGGCAATCCTACGAGCAGTACTTC.

With regard to this clone: The sample has other DNA sequences that encode this CDR3 too. CDR3 nucleotides: TGCGCCAGCAGCCCGGACAGGGACACTGAAGCTTTCTTT. Its protein is CASSPDRDTEAFF. The chain combines TRBV4-1 with TRBJ1-1, with 8 positions matching TRBD1. V lost 4 bases and J lost 3; bases outside the gene matches: 1. The CDR3 length is 13 residues. Germline-derived CDR1 and CDR2 are MGHRA and YSYEKL.

This chain connects TRBV5-6 to TRBJ2-5, with 12 bases aligning to TRBD2. The germline gives CDR1 SGHDT, CDR2 YYEEEE. V was clipped by 3 bases and J by 1 base; unmatched bases: 13. The CDR3 spans 19 residues. The CDR3 region is CASSSMGLAGGPTQETQYF. CDR3 in DNA: TGTGCCAGCAGCTCAATGGGGCTAGCGGGGGGGCCGACCCAAGAGACCCAGTACTTC. Supplemented by reference TRBV5-6 and TRBJ2-5, the full variable domain reads DAGVTQSPTHLIKTRGQQVTLRCSPKSGHDTVSWYQQALGQGPQFIFQYYEEEERQRGNFPDRFSGHQFPNYSSELNVNALLLGDSALYLCASSSMGLAGGPTQETQYFGPGTRLLVL.

V is TRBV7-8 and J is TRBJ1-3, with D unresolved. CDR3 length: 12 amino acids. V lost 5 bases and J 11 bases, leaving 13 bases between the germline ends. The germline V gene has CDR1 SGHVS and CDR2 FQNEAQ. The DNA of the CDR3 is TGTGCCAGCAGCAGAGCCCTAACCCCCATATATTTT. It encodes CASSRALTPIYF.

The CDR3 DNA reads TGTGCCAGCTCTCCGGGACAGGGTAGGGCTGAAGCTTTCTTT. Translated: CASSPGQGRAEAFF. The chain carries TRBV18 and TRBJ1-1; TRBD1 matches at 9 bases. V shed 6 bases, J shed 6 bases, and the junction held 8 bases outside the gene matches. The CDR3 totals 14 residues. Germline lookup yields CDR1 KGHSH and CDR2 LQKENI.

The chain employs TRBV19 and TRBJ1-5; D is perhaps TRBD1 (5 bases). V was trimmed by 0 bases and J by 5 bases, leaving 5 bases between them. Germline assignment: CDR1 LNHDA and CDR2 SQIVND (reference sequence). This CDR3 comprises 13 residues. For the CDR3, the DNA is TGTGCCAGTAGTATAGACAGGGATCAGCCCCAGCATTTT. Translating gives CASSIDRDQPQHF.

This sequence joins TRBV9 and TRBJ1-5; D remains ambiguous. V was clipped by 0 bases and J by 5 bases, with 12 bases between them. Germline assignment: CDR1 SGDLS and CDR2 YYNGEE. This CDR3 contains 15 residues. Here the CDR3 reads CASSVDAGLYQPQHF. The DNA for the CDR3 is TGTGCCAGCAGCGTAGATGCAGGACTCTATCAGCCCCAGCATTTT.

The V gene is TRBV11-2, the J gene TRBJ2-7; no reliable D call. Deletions cut 5 bases from V and 6 bases from J, with 20 bases between. The CDR3 totals 15 residues. In germline, CDR1 is SGHAT, CDR2 FQNNGV. The CDR3 DNA follows: TGTGCCAGCAGCCCGTTGACTGTCTCCTCTTCCGAGCAGTACTTC. Translating it yields CASSPLTVSSSEQYF.

The chain links TRBV7-2 to TRBJ1-2; D is undetermined. The length of the CDR3 is 13 residues. Germline V gene lookup returns CDR1 SGHTA and CDR2 FQGNSA. V was clipped by 4 bases and J by 7 bases, with 13 bases between them. The CDR3 bases are TGTGCCAGCAGCTCCCAGGCTGGAGGTGGCTACACCTTC. Residues: CASSSQAGGGYTF.

The chain carries TRBV5-8 and TRBJ2-2; TRBD2 agrees at 8 bases. V trimming: 4 bases; J trimming: 2 bases; junction bases outside the gene matches: 7. From germline, CDR1 is SGHTS and CDR2 YDEGEE. The CDR3 consists of 16 residues. DNA of the CDR3: TGTGCCAGCAGCCCTAGGCGGGGGGCAAACACCGGGGAGCTGTTTTTT. Amino acids: CASSPRRGANTGELFF. Supplemented by reference TRBV5-8 and TRBJ2-2, the full variable domain reads EAGVTQSPTHLIKTRGQQATLRCSPISGHTSVYWYQQALGLGLQFLLWYDEGEERNRGNFPPRFSGRQFPNYSSELNVNALELEDSALYLCASSPRRGANTGELFFGEGSRLTVL.

The CDR3 DNA is TGCAGTGCTAACCAGGACTATGGCTACACCTTC. Residues: CSANQDYGYTF. This chain connects TRBV20-1 to TRBJ1-2; no clear D gene. The V end was cut by 4 bases, the J end by 3 bases, with 6 bases between. This CDR3 region has 11 residues. The V gene's germline CDR1 is DFQATT and CDR2 SNEGSKA (reference sequence).

CDR3 in amino acids: CASSLVSSGGQGNEQFF. In DNA form, the CDR3 reads TGTGCCAGCAGCTTAGTTTCTAGCGGGGGCCAAGGCAATGAGCAGTTCTTC. This chain uses TRBV11-3 with TRBJ2-1; TRBD2 matches 10 bases. The CDR3 has 17 amino acids. V dropped 1 base and J dropped 6; count of bases not matched to a gene: 9. CDR1 is SGHNT and CDR2 is YENEEA in the germline V gene.

The chain links TRBV18 to TRBJ1-2; D is uncertain. V gave up 2 bases and J gave up 7 bases, with 11 bases separating them. This CDR3 spans 13 amino acids. The germline CDR1 and CDR2 sequences are KGHSH and LQKENI. CDR3 protein: CASSPEGSSGYTF. Here the CDR3 DNA reads TGTGCCAGCTCACCAGAAGGGAGTAGTGGCTACACCTTC. Combining the CDR3 with reference TRBV18 and TRBJ1-2 gives the whole variable domain NAGVMQNPRHLVRRRGQEARLRCSPMKGHSHVYWYRQLPEEGLKFMVYLQKENIIDESGMPKERFSAEFPKEGPSILRIQQVVRGDSAAYFCASSPEGSSGYTFGSGTRLTVV.

The chain combines TRBV2 with TRBJ2-5; TRBD2 matches at 9 bases. Per germline, CDR1 SNHLY and CDR2 FYNNEI. This CDR3 is built from 14 residues. J gave up 4 bases and V 1 base, and 1 base lay outside the gene matches. The CDR3 reads CASSEGRGGETQYF. The CDR3 bases are TGTGCCAGCAGTGAAGGGCGGGGGGGAGAGACCCAGTACTTC.

V is TRBV7-6 and J is TRBJ2-7; D is unresolved. V was pared by 1 base and J by 5 bases, with 9 bases between. This CDR3 spans 13 amino acids. The germline CDR1 and CDR2 sequences are SGHVS and FNYEAQ. The CDR3 DNA sequence: TGTGCCAGCAGCTTAGTCTCGAGCAACGAGCAGTACTTC. Protein: CASSLVSSNEQYF. The full variable domain, rest sourced from reference TRBV7-6 and TRBJ2-7, is GAGVSQSPRYKVTKRGQDVALRCDPISGHVSLYWYRQALGQGPEFLTYFNYEAQQDKSGLPNDRFSAERPEGSISTLTIQRTEQRDSAMYRCASSLVSSNEQYFGPGTRLTVT.

The V gene is TRBV7-8, the J gene TRBJ1-1; TRBD1 might be the D (5 bases). The CDR3 length is 14 residues. Per germline, CDR1 SGHVS and CDR2 FQNEAQ. V lost 0 bases to trimming and J lost 5 bases, with 10 bases between them. CDR3 in DNA: TGTGCCAGCAGCTTAGCGTTGGGGCAGACTGAAGCTTTCTTT. This translates into CASSLALGQTEAFF.

The V gene is TRBV2, the J gene TRBJ2-1, with 13 bases fitting TRBD2. With 6 bases clipped from V and 7 bases from J, the junction kept 9 bases outside the gene matches. Per germline, CDR1 SNHLY and CDR2 FYNNEI. The CDR3 consists of 16 residues. CDR3 bases: TGTGCCAGCAGACGGTGGACTAGCGGGAGTGGGAATGAGCAGTTCTTC. It is translated as CASRRWTSGSGNEQFF.

V gene TRBV25-1 combines with J gene TRBJ1-1, with D perhaps matching TRBD1 (6 bases). V was shortened by 8 bases and J by 1 base, with 17 bases between the two germline ends. Germline assignment: CDR1 MGHDK and CDR2 SYGVNS. The CDR3 totals 15 residues. The CDR3 DNA sequence: TGTGCCAGCCAACCGTGGGACACCAGGAACACTGAAGCTTTCTTT. Residues: CASQPWDTRNTEAFF.

The genes are TRBV21-1 and TRBJ1-2; the table's D gene call, TRBD1, was not cross checked with the DNA. TRBV21-1 is described as a pseudogene. The CDR3 covers 14 residues. CDR3 DNA sequence: TGTGCCAGCAGAAAAACAGGGGCTGAGGCTGGCTACACCTTC. As protein: CASRKTGAEAGYTF.

The chain has TRBV2 and TRBJ2-3, with unresolved D. Trimming cost V 5 bases and J 2 bases, with 14 bases left between them. The CDR3 covers 15 residues. Germline CDR1 and CDR2: SNHLY and FYNNEI. CDR3 DNA: TGTGCCAGCAGTCGACTGACTGAAATCACAGATACGCAGTATTTT. Protein product: CASSRLTEITDTQYF.

The rearrangement joins TRBV2 to TRBJ2-2; 14 positions match TRBD2. V dropped 4 bases and J dropped 6; count of bases not matched to a gene: 1. The CDR3 length is 15 residues. Germline CDR1 is SNHLY and CDR2 is FYNNEI. The DNA of the CDR3 is TGTGCCAGCAGTGTGACTAGCGGGAGGGCCGGGGAGCTGTTTTTT. Its translation: CASSVTSGRAGELFF.

The genes are TRBV4-3 and TRBJ2-3; 8 bases align to TRBD2. Germline assignment: CDR1 LGHNA and CDR2 YSLEER. The CDR3 consists of 20 residues. V gave up 0 bases and J gave up 0 bases; unmatched junction bases: 14. The CDR3 region is CASSQDGSTGGHTSTDTQYF. The CDR3 coding sequence is TGCGCCAGCAGCCAAGATGGATCGACGGGAGGGCATACTAGCACAGATACGCAGTATTTT.

The chain is built from TRBV5-1 and TRBJ1-1; 8 nucleotides match TRBD1. This CDR3 has 17 residues. The germline CDR1 and CDR2 sequences are SGHRS and YFSETQ. The J segment lost 3 bases and the V segment lost 0 bases, leaving 10 bases of the junction unmatched. CDR3 region: CASSLEGQAKAHTEAFF. The DNA for the CDR3 is TGCGCCAGCAGCTTGGAGGGACAGGCAAAAGCCCACACTGAAGCTTTCTTT.

The genes are TRBV6-6 and TRBJ2-5; 12 nucleotides match TRBD1. The trim removed 4 bases at V and 5 bases at J, leaving 8 bases unmatched. In germline, CDR1 is MNHNY, CDR2 SVGAGI (reference sequence). The CDR3 has 16 amino acids. In DNA, the CDR3 is TGTGCCAGCAGTTCCCGGGACAGGGGGCGCCGTGAGACCCAGTACTTC. The encoded protein is CASSSRDRGRRETQYF.

This clone showed up just once. V usage is TRBV20-1 and J usage is TRBJ2-7; no clear D. V was cut by 3 bases and J by 4 bases, with 7 bases left in between. CDR3 length: 11 amino acids. The germline gives CDR1 DFQATT, CDR2 SNEGSKA (reference sequence). The CDR3 region has the DNA TGCAGTGCTAGGGTTGAGTACGAGCAGTACTTC. It yields the protein CSARVEYEQYF.

The chain joins TRBV5-1 to TRBJ2-3; 9 bases map to TRBD1. Germline values: CDR1 SGHRS, CDR2 YFSETQ. J gave up 3 bases and V 4 bases, and 3 bases lay outside the gene matches. This CDR3 comprises 14 residues. CDR3 in amino acids: CASSRGTGTDTQYF. As DNA, the CDR3 is TGCGCCAGCAGCCGAGGGACAGGGACAGATACGCAGTATTTT.